Listed below are T cell receptor beta chains from one sample, sequenced in a study of shared clonotypes between healthy human individuals. The method was immunoSEQ multiplex PCR; TCRdb's version includes in-frame clones alone and lacks a portion of them. The table lists about 2.4 million clones, 80% to 95% of them singletons. Sequencing was done on a sample of naive CD4+ T cells from PBMCs. These receptors all stem from a man younger than 35 in good health. Some clones in this sample may be carry-over from other donors' samples. CDR3s include the opening cysteine and the closing phenylalanine or tryptophan. A D gene is named only where the DNA matches it firmly. A clone size is listed for some rows: how often the clone was seen (once, few, many), or a class if it is expanded.

cdr3_aa cdr3_nt clone_size v_call d_call j_call
CASSNLAGVSGELFF TGTGCCAGCAGTAACCTAGCGGGAGTTTCCGGGGAGCTGTTTTTT - TRBV13 TRBD2 TRBJ2-2
CASSVGAEPFYEQYF TGTGCCAGCAGCGTAGGAGCCGAACCGTTCTACGAGCAGTACTTC - TRBV9 - TRBJ2-7
CASSPGQGRQPQHF TGTGCCAGCAGCCCAGGACAGGGGAGACAGCCCCAGCATTTT - TRBV7-2 TRBD1 TRBJ1-5
CASSGRWGRTIAKNIQYF TGTGCCAGCAGTGGGCGGTGGGGCAGAACCATAGCCAAAAACATTCAGTACTTC - TRBV28 - TRBJ2-4
CASSVSPGQPPGGAKNIQYF TGCGCCAGCAGCGTAAGTCCGGGACAGCCCCCGGGGGGGGCCAAAAACATTCAGTACTTC - TRBV4-1 - TRBJ2-4
CASSLGGTGSRGSPLHF TGTGCCAGCAGCTTGGGGGGGACAGGGAGTAGAGGTTCACCCCTCCACTTT - TRBV5-4 TRBD1 TRBJ1-6
CASSLGGGRAWRNEQFF TGTGCCAGCAGCTTAGGTGGCGGGAGGGCCTGGAGGAATGAGCAGTTCTTC - TRBV7-9 TRBD2 TRBJ2-1
CASSRPNSPLHF TGTGCCAGCAGTCGACCAAATTCACCCCTCCACTTT - TRBV27 - TRBJ1-6
CASSLAGSGANVLTF TGTGCCAGCAGCCTAGCCGGTTCTGGGGCCAACGTCCTGACTTTC once TRBV9 - TRBJ2-6
CASSPGRGLSSYNEQFF TGTGCCAGCAGCCCAGGCAGGGGACTAAGCTCCTACAATGAGCAGTTCTTC - TRBV11-2 - TRBJ2-1
CASRPTTSGLANTGELFF TGTGCCAGCAGGCCTACCACTAGCGGACTTGCGAACACCGGGGAGCTGTTTTTT - TRBV7-3 TRBD2 TRBJ2-2
CASSLGLAEINYEQYF TGTGCCAGCAGCCTAGGACTAGCGGAAATTAACTACGAGCAGTACTTC - TRBV7-9 TRBD2 TRBJ2-7
CASRGIGGPNTGELFF TGCGCCAGCAGAGGGATCGGGGGTCCGAACACCGGGGAGCTGTTTTTT - TRBV5-1 - TRBJ2-2
CASSEALRGGSNIQYF TGTGCCAGCAGTGAAGCGCTTCGAGGGGGGTCTAACATTCAGTACTTC - TRBV6-1 - TRBJ2-4
CSVAVGQGETQYF TGCAGCGTTGCTGTAGGACAGGGAGAGACCCAGTACTTC - TRBV29-1 TRBD1 TRBJ2-5
CASSGTRYGQGHYGYTF TGTGCCAGCAGTGGGACCCGGTACGGGCAGGGGCACTATGGCTACACCTTC once TRBV6-1 - TRBJ1-2
CASSTQEKLFF TGTGCCAGCAGTACCCAGGAAAAACTGTTTTTT - TRBV28 - TRBJ1-4
CASTKTGGTEAFF TGTGCCAGCACTAAGACCGGGGGCACTGAAGCTTTCTTT - TRBV7-9 - TRBJ1-1
CASSVGTGNYGYTF TGTGCCAGCAGCGTAGGAACAGGGAACTATGGCTACACCTTC - TRBV9 - TRBJ1-2
CASSPGDPNTDTQYF TGTGCCAGCAGCCCGGGGGACCCCAACACAGATACGCAGTATTTT - TRBV4-2 - TRBJ2-3
CASSPRRDTTYEQYF TGTGCCAGCAGTCCGAGGCGGGATACAACGTACGAGCAGTACTTC - TRBV27 - TRBJ2-7
CASTPEGRRLGGYTF TGTGCCAGCACACCTGAGGGCCGGAGGTTGGGAGGCTACACCTTC - TRBV27 - TRBJ1-2
CASSARQVEGYTF TGTGCCAGCAGTGCCCGACAGGTAGAGGGCTACACCTTC few TRBV6-6 - TRBJ1-2
CSVGTGTKYTQYF TGCAGCGTGGGGACAGGTACGAAATATACGCAGTATTTT - TRBV29-1 TRBD1 TRBJ2-3
CASSLAPDRVVDEQYF TGTGCCAGCAGCTTGGCCCCGGACAGGGTTGTGGACGAGCAGTACTTC - TRBV5-4 TRBD1 TRBJ2-7
CASSPRWDRNTGELFF TGTGCCAGCAGCCCTCGTTGGGACAGGAACACCGGGGAGCTGTTTTTT - TRBV5-6 TRBD1 TRBJ2-2
CASSDPGLAEYTDTQYF TGTGCCAGCAGCGACCCGGGACTAGCGGAATACACAGATACGCAGTATTTT - TRBV9 TRBD2 TRBJ2-3
CASSPGGQETQYF TGTGCCAGCTCACCGGGGGGGCAGGAGACCCAGTACTTC - TRBV18 - TRBJ2-5
CRQTQPDSYSPLHF TGCAGGCAAACTCAACCGGACTCGTATTCACCCCTCCACTTT once TRBV29-1 - TRBJ1-6
CASSQRSNEKLFF TGTGCCAGCAGCCAGCGCAGCAATGAAAAACTGTTTTTT - TRBV7-2 - TRBJ1-4
CASSRQPNTEAFF TGTGCCAGCAGCAGACAGCCGAACACTGAAGCTTTCTTT - TRBV25-1 - TRBJ1-1
CASSLRGGEAFF TGTGCCAGCAGCTTGAGGGGAGGCGAAGCTTTCTTT once TRBV5-4 - TRBJ1-1
CASSVGTLNAGELFF TGTGCCAGCAGCGTAGGGACCCTTAACGCCGGGGAGCTGTTTTTT - TRBV9 - TRBJ2-2